This TCR beta chain was sequenced in a study of T-cell reconstitution after alpha-beta-depleted transplantation in children. General study findings and limits: Roughly two months post-transplant, alpha-beta T cells reportedly originated from several hundred graft clones that had expanded. T-cell counts and diversity at one year following transplant were attributed mainly to newly produced T cells.

The CDR3 is 16 amino acids. Trimming shortened V by 3 bases and J by 1 base, and 12 bases separated the two germline ends. CDR1 is LGHNA, CDR2 YSLEER, per germline. The library targeted TCRbeta and was prepared with unique molecular identifiers. TCRdb redid the calling of the PCR reads with MiXCR, one entry per CDR3 protein. The profile shows fewer than 450,000 distinct CDR3 sequences, about 16% of them singletons. Ten or more counts support this clonotype. Its antigen is not known. The chain couples TRBV4-3 to TRBJ2-2; D unclear. This clonotype was sampled from a male patient aged 2-10 years who had a stem cell transplant for acute lymphoblastic leukemia, so the T cells may come from the graft donor. The input for sequencing was PBMCs, mostly from graft donor cells, taken 360 days after TCRalphabeta/CD19-depleted stem cell transplant. This CDR3 is CASSQAVGGNTGELFF. The CDR3 DNA is TGCGCCAGCAGCCAGGCGGTCGGCGGGAACACCGGGGAGCTGTTTTTT.